These T cell receptor beta chains were read from a single sample in a study of technical replicates of blood from a few donors. TCRdb's copy holds only in-frame clones and misses some; the assay was immunoSEQ multiplex PCR. The sample has some 80,000 clones; around 97% are singletons. Sequences were obtained from T cells isolated from PBMCs. The receptors were gathered from a human donor in good health. Each CDR3 is given with its conserved first and last residue. Fields, in order: clone size, V gene, J gene, D gene, CDR3 DNA, CDR3 protein. A D gene is named only where the DNA matches it firmly. The size of a clone is reported for some rows only, either as once, few or many, or as a class for expanded clones.

.	TRBV7-2	TRBJ1-5	.	TGTGCCAGCAGCCTTTCAGAGGGCATTAGGCAGCCCCAGCATTTT	CASSLSEGIRQPQHF
.	TRBV6-6	TRBJ2-2	.	TGTGCCAGCAGTTATACAGGGAAAGCCGGGGAGCTGTTTTTT	CASSYTGKAGELFF
.	TRBV25-1	TRBJ2-5	.	TGTGCCAGCAGTCCCTCGGGGCAGGCGGGACAAGAGACCCAGTACTTC	CASSPSGQAGQETQYF
.	TRBV28	TRBJ1-4	.	TGTGCCAGCAGCCCGACAGGAGGACATGAAAAACTGTTTTTT	CASSPTGGHEKLFF
.	TRBV6-6	TRBJ2-4	.	TGTGCCAGCAGTTACTCGACTCGACAGTTATCCCACATTCAGTACTTC	CASSYSTRQLSHIQYF
.	TRBV9	TRBJ2-5	TRBD2	TGTGCCAGCAGCGGCCGGACCGGGACTAGTCCAGAAGAGACCCAGTACTTC	CASSGRTGTSPEETQYF
.	TRBV6-5	TRBJ2-1	TRBD2	TGTGCCAGCAGTCCGCCTGGGGGGGTCGGGGAGCAGTTCTTC	CASSPPGGVGEQFF
.	TRBV5-8	TRBJ2-1	TRBD2	TGTGCCAGCAGGGCAGTAGCGGGAGGATACAATGAGCAGTTCTTC	CASRAVAGGYNEQFF
.	TRBV7-2	TRBJ2-1	TRBD2	TGTGCCAGCAGCTTTCCGACTAGCGGTCCTAACAATGAGCAGTTCTTC	CASSFPTSGPNNEQFF
.	TRBV4-3	TRBJ2-3	.	TGCGCCAGCAGCCAGGAGACAGGGACTGGCGCAGATACGCAGTATTTT	CASSQETGTGADTQYF
.	TRBV4-1	TRBJ2-1	.	TGCGCCAGCAGCCAAGCCGGCGGGATTGGCAGAAATGAGCAGTTCTTC	CASSQAGGIGRNEQFF
.	TRBV11-2	TRBJ2-1	.	TGTGCCAGCAGCTTACGGGTTCGAGGACTGCAGTTCTTC	CASSLRVRGLQFF
.	TRBV6-5	TRBJ1-5	.	TGTGCCAGCAGTACAGGGATCGGCAATCAGCCCCAGCATTTT	CASSTGIGNQPQHF
.	TRBV4-3	TRBJ2-7	.	TGCGCCAGCAGCCAAGATTTTGAGGGCGAGAAGTCCTACGAGCAGTACTTC	CASSQDFEGEKSYEQYF
.	TRBV13	TRBJ1-2	.	TGTGCCAGCAGCCTCCTGGACAGTTCCTACTATGGCTACACCTTC	CASSLLDSSYYGYTF
.	TRBV18	TRBJ2-5	TRBD1	TGTGCCAGCTCACCGAGGGACAGCCAAGAGACCCAGTACTTC	CASSPRDSQETQYF
.	TRBV11-2	TRBJ1-1	.	TGTGCCAGCGAGGAGTTAGGGGGACCGAGCTTCATGAACACTGAAGCTTTCTTT	CASEELGGPSFMNTEAFF
.	TRBV7-3	TRBJ2-3	TRBD2	TGTGCCAGCAGCCAGGGACTAGCGGGAGTCGGAGATACGCAGTATTTT	CASSQGLAGVGDTQYF
.	TRBV7-2	TRBJ2-7	TRBD2	TGTGCCAGCAGCTTAGTAGCGGGAGCTGCCTACGAGCAGTACTTC	CASSLVAGAAYEQYF
.	TRBV7-9	TRBJ2-3	.	TGTGCCAGCAGCTTTCTGAGCACAGATACGCAGTATTTT	CASSFLSTDTQYF
.	TRBV20-1	TRBJ1-4	.	TGCAGTGCTGCGCTAATGATACTGTTTTTT	CSAALMILFF
.	TRBV18	TRBJ1-5	.	TGTGCCAGCAATTACGAGGGTGTGAGCAATCAGCCCCAGCATTTT	CASNYEGVSNQPQHF
.	TRBV9	TRBJ2-1	.	TGTGCCAGCAGCGCAAGTCCGGGGAGCTCCTACAATGAGCAGTTCTTC	CASSASPGSSYNEQFF
.	TRBV19	TRBJ1-5	TRBD1	TGTGCCAGTAGTGCCAGGACAGGGGACCATAAAGCCCAGCATTTT	CASSARTGDHKAQHF
.	TRBV28	TRBJ2-2	.	TGTGCCAGCAGTTTGGCGACAGGAACAAACGGGGAGCTGTTTTTT	CASSLATGTNGELFF
.	TRBV6-1	TRBJ2-7	TRBD2	TGTGCCAGCAGTTCGACTAGCGGGAGTTACGAGCAGTACTTC	CASSSTSGSYEQYF
.	TRBV4-3	TRBJ2-2	.	TGCGCCAGCAGCCAAGGAGTATCACGATCCGGGGAGCTGTTTTTT	CASSQGVSRSGELFF
.	TRBV5-1	TRBJ2-7	TRBD1	TGCGCCAGCAGCTTCCTAGACAGGGGAGTCTACGAGCAGTACTTC	CASSFLDRGVYEQYF
.	TRBV7-2	TRBJ1-2	.	TGTGCCAGCAGCTTCGGCGGGGGCGAGGTAGTTGGCTACACCTTC	CASSFGGGEVVGYTF
few	TRBV4-3	TRBJ1-1	.	TGCGCCAGCAGCCAATATGGGGGGGGGACTGAAGCTTTCTTT	CASSQYGGGTEAFF
.	TRBV19	TRBJ2-1	.	TGTGCCAGTAGTATAGTTACTCAAACCGAGCAGTTCTTC	CASSIVTQTEQFF
.	TRBV6-5	TRBJ2-7	.	TGTGCCAGCAGTTACTCGGTTGTGGGAGGAACCTACGAGCAGTACTTC	CASSYSVVGGTYEQYF
.	TRBV2	TRBJ2-5	.	TGTGCCAGCACGGGAGTTCCCCAAGAGACCCAGTACTTC	CASTGVPQETQYF
.	TRBV7-8	TRBJ1-5	.	TGTGCCAGCAGCTTTTCTCCCTATAAGGCGGGGGCTAATCAGCCCCAGCATTTT	CASSFSPYKAGANQPQHF
.	TRBV5-6	TRBJ1-2	.	TGTGCCAGCAGCTCCGCTACGGGAGACCGCTATGGCTACACCTTC	CASSSATGDRYGYTF
.	TRBV11-2	TRBJ2-1	TRBD1	TGTGCCAGCAGCCCACTGACCCGACAGGGTTGGGATGAGCAGTTCTTC	CASSPLTRQGWDEQFF
.	TRBV9	TRBJ2-1	.	TGTGCCAGCAGCGTAGCTGAGGCATTTTGGGAGGAGCAGTTCTTC	CASSVAEAFWEEQFF
.	TRBV28	TRBJ2-7	TRBD1	TGTGCCATCCAGGGGGCAATAGGCGAGCAGTACTTC	CAIQGAIGEQYF
.	TRBV5-4	TRBJ2-1	.	TGTGCCAGCAGCTCAGCGGGGACACCAACTCACAATGAGCAGTTCTTC	CASSSAGTPTHNEQFF
.	TRBV5-1	TRBJ2-1	TRBD1	TGCGCCAGCAGCTTGCGAGGGACAGGGATTCTTGAGCAGTTCTTC	CASSLRGTGILEQFF
.	TRBV2	TRBJ2-7	.	TGTGCCGGCGGGACAGCTGCACGAGAGCAGTACTTC	CAGGTAAREQYF
.	TRBV11-2	TRBJ2-7	TRBD2	TGTGCCAGTACCGGGACTAGCTTAGGCGAGCAGTACTTC	CASTGTSLGEQYF
.	TRBV2	TRBJ1-1	.	TGTGCCAGCAGCCGGGAAACTGAAGCTTTCTTT	CASSRETEAFF
.	TRBV28	TRBJ1-1	TRBD1	TGTGCCAGCAGCCTAGGACAGGGGAACACTGAAGCTTTCTTT	CASSLGQGNTEAFF
.	TRBV4-2	TRBJ2-7	.	TGTGCCAGCAGCCAAGATCCCAAGGGGAATACCTACGAGCAGTACTTC	CASSQDPKGNTYEQYF
.	TRBV5-1	TRBJ1-1	.	TGCGCCAGCAGCTTCAGGGGTTTGAACACTGAAGCTTTCTTT	CASSFRGLNTEAFF
.	TRBV5-6	TRBJ2-5	TRBD2	TGTGCCAGCAGCTTAGGAGCGGGAGGGTTCGAGACCCAGTACTTC	CASSLGAGGFETQYF
.	TRBV10-3	TRBJ1-5	TRBD1	TGTGCCATCAGTGAGTCTCGGTTAGGGGACAGGCAGCCCCAGCATTTT	CAISESRLGDRQPQHF
.	TRBV6-5	TRBJ1-5	TRBD1	TGTGCCAGCAGTTGGGACAGCTATCAGCCCCAGCATTTT	CASSWDSYQPQHF
.	TRBV29-1	TRBJ2-7	TRBD1	TGCAGCGCCGCGGGGGACAGGGGGTTCTACGAGCAGTACTTC	CSAAGDRGFYEQYF
.	TRBV13	TRBJ2-3	.	TGTGCCAGCACCCCAGAGGCGGGAGATACGCAGTATTTT	CASTPEAGDTQYF
.	TRBV7-2	TRBJ1-4	.	TGTGCCAGCAGCAGAATGGGGGCTACTAATGAAAAACTGTTTTTT	CASSRMGATNEKLFF
.	TRBV6-1	TRBJ2-7	TRBD1	TGTGCCAGCAGTGGGGGGACAGGGGGCTTTCCATACGAGCAGTACTTC	CASSGGTGGFPYEQYF
.	TRBV30	TRBJ2-5	.	TGTGCCTGGAGTAGGAGCGGTAGACAAGAGACCCAGTACTTC	CAWSRSGRQETQYF
.	TRBV28	TRBJ1-5	.	TGTGCCAGCAGGGCACCGAATCAGCCCCAGCATTTT	CASRAPNQPQHF